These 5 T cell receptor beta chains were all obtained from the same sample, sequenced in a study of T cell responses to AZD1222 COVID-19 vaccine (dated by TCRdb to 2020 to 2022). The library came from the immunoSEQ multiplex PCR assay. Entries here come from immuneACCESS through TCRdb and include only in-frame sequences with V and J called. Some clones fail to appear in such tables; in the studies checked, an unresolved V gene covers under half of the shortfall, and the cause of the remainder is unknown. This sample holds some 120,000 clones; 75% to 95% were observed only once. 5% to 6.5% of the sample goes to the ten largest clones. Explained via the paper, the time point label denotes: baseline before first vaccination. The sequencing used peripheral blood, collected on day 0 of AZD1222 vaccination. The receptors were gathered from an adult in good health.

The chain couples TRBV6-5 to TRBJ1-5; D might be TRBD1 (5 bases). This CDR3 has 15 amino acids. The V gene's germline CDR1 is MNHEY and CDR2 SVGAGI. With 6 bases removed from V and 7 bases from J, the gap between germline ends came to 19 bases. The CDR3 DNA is TGTGCCAGCAGCCCCGACAGCCAAAAAGGGCAGCCCCAGCATTTT. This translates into CASSPDSQKGQPQHF.

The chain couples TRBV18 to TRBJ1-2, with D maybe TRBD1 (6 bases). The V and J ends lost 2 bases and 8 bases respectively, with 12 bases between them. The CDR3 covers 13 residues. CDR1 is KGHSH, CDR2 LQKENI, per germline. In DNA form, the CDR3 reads TGTGCCAGCTCACCATCTACCGGGACAGGCTACACCTTC. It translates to CASSPSTGTGYTF.

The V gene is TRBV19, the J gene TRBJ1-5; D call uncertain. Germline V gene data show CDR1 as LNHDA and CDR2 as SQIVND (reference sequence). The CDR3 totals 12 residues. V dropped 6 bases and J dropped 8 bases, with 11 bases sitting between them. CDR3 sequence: CASSHRVEPQHF. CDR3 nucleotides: TGTGCCAGTAGCCATAGGGTGGAGCCCCAGCATTTT.

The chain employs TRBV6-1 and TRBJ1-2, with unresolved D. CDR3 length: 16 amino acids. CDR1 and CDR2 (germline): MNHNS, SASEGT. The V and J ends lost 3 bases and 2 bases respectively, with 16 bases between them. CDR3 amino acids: CASSDFSQVANYGYTF. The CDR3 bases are TGTGCCAGCAGTGATTTTTCTCAGGTAGCGAACTATGGCTACACCTTC.

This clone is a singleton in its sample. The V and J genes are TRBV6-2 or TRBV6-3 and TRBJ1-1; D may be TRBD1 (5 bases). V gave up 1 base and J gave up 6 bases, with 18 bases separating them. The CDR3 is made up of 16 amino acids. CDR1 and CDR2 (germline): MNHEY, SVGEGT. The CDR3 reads CASSYFFVGQFSEAFF. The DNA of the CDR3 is TGTGCCAGCAGTTACTTCTTTGTGGGGCAATTTTCTGAAGCTTTCTTT.